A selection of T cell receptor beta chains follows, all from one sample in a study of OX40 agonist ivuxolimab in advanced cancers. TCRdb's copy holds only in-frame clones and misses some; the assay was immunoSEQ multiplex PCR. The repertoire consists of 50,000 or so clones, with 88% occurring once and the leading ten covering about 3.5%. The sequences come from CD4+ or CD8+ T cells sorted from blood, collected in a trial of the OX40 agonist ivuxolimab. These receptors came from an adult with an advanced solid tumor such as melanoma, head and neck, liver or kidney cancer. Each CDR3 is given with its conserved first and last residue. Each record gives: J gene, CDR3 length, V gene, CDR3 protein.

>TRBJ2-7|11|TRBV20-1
CSASQSYEQYF
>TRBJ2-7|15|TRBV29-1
CSVRGTGTGEVEQYF
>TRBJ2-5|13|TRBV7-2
CASSLGRQETQYF
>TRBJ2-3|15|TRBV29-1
CSVGALGMSTDTQYF
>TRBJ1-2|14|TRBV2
CASSGQTPDYGYTF
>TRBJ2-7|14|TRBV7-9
CASSPLAGSGEQYF
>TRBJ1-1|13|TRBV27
CASSFLGATEAFF
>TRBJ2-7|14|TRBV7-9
CASSSPHAGGEQYF
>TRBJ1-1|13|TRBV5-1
CASSLDGYTEAFF
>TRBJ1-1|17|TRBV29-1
CSGGFLRTGNRNTEAFF
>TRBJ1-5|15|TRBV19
CASSIFPGNNQPQHF
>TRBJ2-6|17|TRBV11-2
CASSIKRDASGANVLTF
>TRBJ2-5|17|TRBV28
CASSTSQAGVTSKTQYF
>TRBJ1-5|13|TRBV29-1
CSVEEHAGQPQHF
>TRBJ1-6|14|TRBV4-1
CASSQDLQDSPLHF
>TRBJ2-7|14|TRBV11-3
CASSFGTGSYEQYF
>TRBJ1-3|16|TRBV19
CASSPRDTASGNTIYF
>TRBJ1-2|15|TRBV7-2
CASSLGDGLWYGYTF
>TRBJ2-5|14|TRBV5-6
CASSGKGGRETQYF
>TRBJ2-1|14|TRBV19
CASSPDWGVGEQFF
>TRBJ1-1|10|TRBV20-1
CSATNTEAFF
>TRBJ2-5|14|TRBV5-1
CASSLYGARETQYF
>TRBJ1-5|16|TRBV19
CASSISWAGVGQPQHF
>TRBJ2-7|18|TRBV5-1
CASSLKFSGTSGSYEQYF
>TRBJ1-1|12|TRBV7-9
CASGQMNTEAFF
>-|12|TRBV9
CASSGRAGEQYF
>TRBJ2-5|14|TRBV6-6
CASRTSQGEETQYF
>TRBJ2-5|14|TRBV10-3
CAIIAKRGWETQYF
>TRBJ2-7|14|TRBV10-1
CASSNGQGADEQYF
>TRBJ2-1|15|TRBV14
CASSQESSGSNEQFF
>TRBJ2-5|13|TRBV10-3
CAISDPPRETQYF
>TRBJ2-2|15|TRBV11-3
CASSRDYLVTGELFF
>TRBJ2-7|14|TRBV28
CASSSGTLTGEQYF
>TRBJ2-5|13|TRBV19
CASSGTGGETQYF
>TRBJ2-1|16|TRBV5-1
CASSLGLAGPSSEQFF
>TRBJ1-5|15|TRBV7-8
CASSFRTWGNQPQHF
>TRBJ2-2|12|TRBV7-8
CASSGDSGELFF
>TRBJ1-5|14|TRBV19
CASSQGLGNQPQHF
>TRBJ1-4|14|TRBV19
CASRGGQDNEKLFF
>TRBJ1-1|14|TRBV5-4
CASNRGGQSTEAFF
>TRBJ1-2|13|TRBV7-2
CASSLGTVYGYTF
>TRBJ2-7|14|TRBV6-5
CASSSTGVTYEQYF
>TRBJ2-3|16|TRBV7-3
CASSLGPSGSTDTQYF
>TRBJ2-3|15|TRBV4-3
CASSQEARVIDTQYF
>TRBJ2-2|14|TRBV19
CASSIAANTGELFF
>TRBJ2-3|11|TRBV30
CAWEEGSTQYF
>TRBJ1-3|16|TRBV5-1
CASSSQGQYSGNTIYF
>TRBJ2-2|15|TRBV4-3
CASSHPGVNTGELFF
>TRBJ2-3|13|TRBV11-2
CASSPGQGDTQYF
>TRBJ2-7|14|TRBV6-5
CASSRQESGYEQYF
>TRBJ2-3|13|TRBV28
CASRVTGADTQYF
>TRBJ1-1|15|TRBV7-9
CASSIATHSNTEAFF
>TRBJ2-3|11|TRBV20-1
CSAGVVDTQYF
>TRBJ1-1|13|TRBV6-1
CASSEIRGTEAFF